This entry lists 5 T cell receptor beta chains sequenced from one sample in a study of blood T cells in healthy people across ages. With a J-beta primer mix and a sample-barcoded 5' primer, a second PCR ran roughly 7 to 11 cycles. TCRdb fed the 5' RACE reads into MiXCR, producing one record per CDR3 protein. The data hold 750,000 or so distinct CDR3 sequences, with approximately 25% observed a single time. The same specimen was also included in a second study, on T cells of mothers and their children.

Sequencing was carried out using blood. These receptors all come from a boy under 18 in good health.

Only a few counts were recorded for this clonotype. The J gene is TRBJ2-5, the V gene TRBV7-3, with 8 nucleotides matching TRBD1. Matching the DNA end better, TRBJ2-1 makes the J call doubtful. CDR1 is SGHTA and CDR2 is FQGTGA in the germline V gene. The CDR3 totals 18 residues. This CDR3 is CASSSPSSLDRAGNEQFF. The DNA for the CDR3 is TGTGCCAGCAGCTCACCCTCATCGTTGGACAGGGCGGGCAATGAGCAGTTCTTC.

The rearrangement joins TRBV6-2 or TRBV6-3 to TRBJ2-5, with D unresolved. Trimming removed 2 bases from V and 2 bases from J, with 9 bases in between. Germline V lookup: CDR1 MNHEY, CDR2 SVGEGT. The CDR3 loop spans 14 amino acids. The CDR3, as DNA: TGTGCCAGCAGTTACCTGGCCAGGCAAGAGACCCAGTACTTC. Residues: CASSYLARQETQYF.

V and J are TRBV5-1 and TRBJ1-1; D is perhaps TRBD1 (5 bases). Per the germline V gene, CDR1 is SGHRS and CDR2 is YFSETQ. The CDR3 spans 15 residues. Trimming stripped 6 bases from V and 2 bases from J, with 17 bases between. The CDR3 reads CASIPGAGLNTEAFF. For the CDR3, the DNA is TGCGCCAGCATCCCCGGGGCAGGGTTAAACACTGAAGCTTTCTTT.

A few counts support this clonotype. This sequence joins TRBV20-1 and TRBJ2-4, with a tentative D call TRBD2 (5 bases). This CDR3 comprises 15 residues. CDR1 and CDR2 (germline): DFQATT, SNEGSKA (reference sequence). V dropped 4 bases and J dropped 0 bases, with 13 bases sitting between them. CDR3 protein: CSAIALGVAKNIQYF. For the CDR3, the DNA is TGCAGTGCTATAGCGCTCGGGGTAGCCAAAAACATTCAGTACTTC.

The chain combines TRBV7-3 with TRBJ1-6; D possibly corresponds to TRBD1 (5 bases). V was shortened by 8 bases and J by 7 bases, with 12 bases between the two germline ends. The CDR3 contains 13 residues. From germline, CDR1 is SGHTA and CDR2 FQGTGA. The CDR3 region is CASAAGANSPLHF. The DNA for the CDR3 is TGTGCCAGCGCCGCCGGGGCCAATTCACCCCTCCACTTT.